A selection of T cell receptor beta chains follows, all from one sample in a study of blood T cell repertoires in COVID-19. Generated by immunoSEQ multiplex PCR, the TCRdb table keeps only in-frame clones and is missing some. This table holds roughly 250,000 clones, 87% found once. Input material: PBMCs or T cells enriched from blood (not recorded which). The receptors were sampled from a woman aged 25 to 39 with acute COVID-19. CDR3s include the opening cysteine and the closing phenylalanine or tryptophan. Fields, in order: J gene, clone size, D gene, V gene, CDR3 protein, CDR3 DNA. D genes are given only for firm matches. Clone sizes are given selectively: once, few, many, or a class where the clone is expanded.

TRBJ1-5	-	TRBD1	TRBV19	CASSMDRASNQPQHF	TGTGCCAGTAGTATGGACAGGGCAAGCAATCAGCCCCAGCATTTT
TRBJ2-7	-	TRBD1	TRBV19	CASSAGTGGNYEQYF	TGTGCCAGTAGCGCCGGGACAGGGGGGAACTACGAGCAGTACTTC
TRBJ1-1	-	TRBD1	TRBV5-4	CASSHRDRGSTEAFF	TGTGCCAGCAGCCACCGGGACAGGGGTTCCACTGAAGCTTTCTTT
TRBJ2-1	-	-	TRBV5-1	CASSLTTAEQFF	TGCGCCAGCAGCCTCACGACAGCCGAGCAGTTCTTC
TRBJ1-5	-	TRBD1	TRBV19	CASSSGTGTNQPQHF	TGTGCCAGTAGTAGCGGGACAGGAACGAATCAGCCCCAGCATTTT
TRBJ1-2	-	-	TRBV2	CASSESRVLNTF	TGTGCCAGCAGTGAATCGAGGGTACTCAACACCTTC
TRBJ2-2	-	-	TRBV5-4	CASSFLGGGSGELFF	TGTGCCAGCAGCTTTCTTGGGGGCGGTTCCGGGGAGCTGTTTTTT
TRBJ2-1	few	TRBD2	TRBV28	CASSHTGTKLNEQFF	TGTGCCAGCAGTCACACCGGGACTAAGCTCAATGAGCAGTTCTTC
TRBJ2-7	-	TRBD1	TRBV28	CASREGTGAGYEQYF	TGTGCCAGCAGGGAGGGGACAGGGGCGGGGTACGAGCAGTACTTC
TRBJ2-1	-	-	TRBV7-6	CASSLEGGGGEQFF	TGTGCCAGCAGCTTAGAGGGAGGGGGAGGTGAGCAGTTCTTC
TRBJ1-1	-	TRBD1	TRBV18	CASSRGQGAAEAFF	TGTGCCAGCTCACGGGGACAGGGAGCGGCTGAAGCTTTCTTT
TRBJ1-1	few	TRBD1	TRBV28	CASSPTYGQGRTFF	TGTGCCAGCAGTCCGACCTACGGACAGGGGAGGACTTTCTTT
TRBJ1-4	-	-	TRBV28	CASSPWGRSNEKLFF	TGTGCCAGCAGTCCGTGGGGCAGATCTAATGAAAAACTGTTTTTT
TRBJ2-7	-	TRBD1	TRBV28	CASRRRDRGTEQYF	TGTGCCAGCCGCCGACGGGACAGGGGTACCGAGCAGTACTTC
TRBJ2-2	-	TRBD1	TRBV10-2	CASRGTGITGELFF	TGCGCCAGCAGGGGGACAGGGATCACCGGGGAGCTGTTTTTT
TRBJ1-1	once	TRBD1	TRBV29-1	CSVSPRGRITEAFF	TGCAGCGTTTCCCCCAGGGGGCGCATCACTGAAGCTTTCTTT
TRBJ2-2	-	-	TRBV2	CASNGRGRAEELFF	TGTGCCAGCAATGGACGAGGGAGAGCCGAGGAGCTGTTTTTT
TRBJ1-1	once	-	TRBV5-6	CASSFTTGYTEAFF	TGTGCCAGCAGCTTTACCACAGGGTACACTGAAGCTTTCTTT
TRBJ2-1	once	-	TRBV7-2	CASSPRGQGRNEQFF	TGTGCCAGCAGCCCGCGGGGGCAGGGAAGGAATGAGCAGTTCTTC
TRBJ1-2	few	-	TRBV5-1	CASSAGGGGYGYTF	TGCGCCAGCAGCGCGGGAGGAGGAGGTTATGGCTACACCTTC
TRBJ2-7	once	TRBD1	TRBV28	CASSFLGQGFEQYF	TGTGCCAGCAGTTTTCTGGGACAGGGGTTCGAGCAGTACTTC
TRBJ2-5	-	TRBD1	TRBV7-8	CASSPDRGRRGGQYF	TGTGCCAGCAGCCCGGACAGGGGGCGAAGAGGTGGCCAGTACTTC
TRBJ1-1	few	TRBD1	TRBV9	CASSPGGQNTEAFF	TGTGCCAGCAGCCCAGGGGGTCAGAACACTGAAGCTTTCTTT
TRBJ1-2	few	-	TRBV9	CASSVNRAYTF	TGTGCCAGCAGCGTAAACAGGGCCTACACCTTC
TRBJ2-3	-	-	TRBV28	CASTSVRASTDTQYF	TGTGCCAGCACAAGTGTGAGGGCTAGCACAGATACGCAGTATTTT
TRBJ2-2	-	-	TRBV6-5	CASSYEREWDTGELFF	TGTGCCAGCAGTTACGAGAGGGAGTGGGACACCGGGGAGCTGTTTTTT
TRBJ1-5	-	-	TRBV19	CASSYRGVNQPQHF	TGTGCCAGTAGTTACCGGGGGGTCAATCAGCCCCAGCATTTT
TRBJ1-6	few	TRBD1	TRBV28	CASSPAPGQDSPLHF	TGTGCCAGCAGTCCCGCCCCAGGACAGGATTCACCCCTCCACTTT
TRBJ2-7	-	-	TRBV30	CASTPPGGNPYEQYF	TGTGCCTCCACCCCCCCTGGGGGGAACCCCTACGAGCAGTACTTC
TRBJ2-7	-	-	TRBV28	CASGPPDSSSSYEQYF	TGTGCCAGCGGCCCCCCGGACAGTTCTTCCTCCTACGAGCAGTACTTC
TRBJ2-2	few	-	TRBV7-9	CASSLDQEVGELFF	TGTGCCAGCAGCCTAGATCAGGAGGTTGGGGAGCTGTTTTTT
TRBJ1-2	-	-	TRBV7-3	CASSRGPEDNYGYTF	TGTGCCAGCAGCCGGGGTCCGGAAGATAACTATGGCTACACCTTC
TRBJ1-2	-	-	TRBV19	CASTNGRGGKTNYGYTF	TGTGCCAGTACCAATGGGAGGGGGGGAAAAACTAACTATGGCTACACCTTC
TRBJ1-1	-	-	TRBV4-1	CASSQVAGTEAFF	TGCGCCAGCAGCCAAGTAGCGGGGACTGAAGCTTTCTTT
TRBJ2-7	-	TRBD2	TRBV4-3	CASSQEDGGTTYEQYF	TGCGCCAGCAGCCAGGAAGACGGGGGGACTACCTACGAGCAGTACTTC
TRBJ1-4	-	-	TRBV19	CASSIDRNNEKLFF	TGTGCCAGTAGTATCGACAGGAATAATGAAAAACTGTTTTTT
TRBJ1-2	-	-	TRBV6-5	CASTRERSNYGYTF	TGTGCCAGCACCCGGGAGAGATCTAACTATGGCTACACCTTC